This TCR beta chain was retrieved from a study of T cell repertoires in cytomegalovirus infection. There are many counts of this clonotype. The antigen is undetermined. Study findings and constraints: The ex vivo response was dominated by HLA-C-restricted CMV-specific TCR beta clonotypes.

This CDR3 comprises 19 residues. CDR1 and CDR2 (germline): LNHDA, SQIVND (reference sequence). Trimming shortened V by 7 bases and J by 0 bases, and 22 bases separated the two germline ends. MiXCR, applied by TCRdb to the reads, yields one record per CDR3 protein. The sample lists under 150,000 distinct CDR3 sequences, 20% to 30% occurring once. V gene TRBV19 combines with J gene TRBJ2-6, with D unclear. This TCR was sampled from a human donor in good health (CMV status not recorded). Some clones in this sample may be carry-over from other donors' samples. The specimen sequenced was PBMCs, sequenced either directly or after in vitro stimulation (not recorded which). CDR3 sequence: CASTRPAKGPLSGANVLTF. Written as DNA, the CDR3 is TGTGCCAGTACCCGTCCGGCTAAGGGTCCTCTCTCTGGGGCCAACGTCCTGACTTTC.